This TCR beta chain is drawn from a study of Ad26.COV2.S vaccination and SARS-CoV-2 variants. Findings and limits, study-wide: Vaccine recipients surpassed placebo recipients in spike-specific TCR breadth. Overall T cell responses may have been underestimated by the analyses of TCR breadth and depth.

Repertoires were generated with immunoSEQ multiplex PCR, while TCRdb's copy carries only in-frame clones and drops some. This sample has 300,000 to 450,000 clones, with about 92% found just once. V was shortened by 6 bases and J by 3 bases, with 11 bases between the two germline ends. Germline CDR1 and CDR2: KGHSH and LQKENI. The CDR3 contains 14 residues. As to this clone: Its target is unknown.

The sequence was obtained from a human donor who had recovered from COVID-19. The starting material was peripheral blood, obtained after recovery from COVID-19. The chain links TRBV18 to TRBJ2-2, with D perhaps TRBD1 (6 bases). CDR3 region: CASSPDRYTGELFF. Written as DNA, the CDR3 is TGTGCCAGCTCGCCTGACAGGTACACCGGGGAGCTGTTTTTT.